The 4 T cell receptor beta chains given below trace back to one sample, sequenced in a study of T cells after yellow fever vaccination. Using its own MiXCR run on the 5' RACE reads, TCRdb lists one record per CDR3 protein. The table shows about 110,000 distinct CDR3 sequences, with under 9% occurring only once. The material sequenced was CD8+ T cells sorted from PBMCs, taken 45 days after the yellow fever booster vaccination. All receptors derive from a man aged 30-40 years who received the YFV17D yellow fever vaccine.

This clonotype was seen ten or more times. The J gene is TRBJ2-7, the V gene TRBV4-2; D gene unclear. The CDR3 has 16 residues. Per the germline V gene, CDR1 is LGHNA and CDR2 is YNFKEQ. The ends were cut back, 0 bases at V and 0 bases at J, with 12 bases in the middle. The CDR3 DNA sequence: TGTGCCAGCAGCCAAGATGATGGCGTGAGCTCCTACGAGCAGTACTTC. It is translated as CASSQDDGVSSYEQYF.

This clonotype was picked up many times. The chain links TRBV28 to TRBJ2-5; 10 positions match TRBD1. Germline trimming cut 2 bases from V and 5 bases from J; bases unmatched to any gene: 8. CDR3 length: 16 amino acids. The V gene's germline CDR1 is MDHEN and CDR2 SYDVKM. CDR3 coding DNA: TGTGCCAGCAGTTTAATTCTCCGGGACAGGGGTGAGACCCAGTACTTC. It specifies CASSLILRDRGETQYF.

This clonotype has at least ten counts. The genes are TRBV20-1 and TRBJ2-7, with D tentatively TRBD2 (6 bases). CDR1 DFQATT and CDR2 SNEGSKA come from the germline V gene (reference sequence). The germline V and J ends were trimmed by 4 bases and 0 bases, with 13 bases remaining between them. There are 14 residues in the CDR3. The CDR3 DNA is TGCAGTGCTAACCCCCACGGGGGCTCCTACGAGCAGTACTTC. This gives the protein CSANPHGGSYEQYF.

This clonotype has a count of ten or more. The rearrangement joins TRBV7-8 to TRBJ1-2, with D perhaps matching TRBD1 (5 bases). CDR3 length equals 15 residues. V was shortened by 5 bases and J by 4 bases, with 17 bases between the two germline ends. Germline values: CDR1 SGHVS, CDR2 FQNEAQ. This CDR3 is CASSPSGAAGYGYTF. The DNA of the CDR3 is TGTGCCAGCAGCCCTAGCGGGGCCGCCGGCTATGGCTACACCTTC.